This entry features one T cell receptor (beta chain) sequence. Assay used: immunoSEQ multiplex PCR; TCRdb lists only in-frame clones, some missing. Here the sample spans over 130,000 clones, 88% being singletons. The sample originates from a study of blood T cell repertoires in COVID-19. Study-wide context: The cDNA or gDNA used as material had been derived from T cells, B-cell-depleted T cells, or PBMCs.

V dropped 3 bases and J dropped 3 bases, with 10 bases sitting between them. This CDR3 has 14 residues. CDR1 MGHRA and CDR2 YSYEKL come from the germline V gene. The TCR originated in a human donor in a cohort sampled during active COVID-19. Sequencing was performed on peripheral blood. The V gene is TRBV4-1, the J gene TRBJ2-3; TRBD1 might be the D (6 bases). The CDR3 DNA follows: TGCGCCAGCAGCCACCTAGGGGGTACAGATACGCAGTATTTT. This sequence encodes CASSHLGGTDTQYF.